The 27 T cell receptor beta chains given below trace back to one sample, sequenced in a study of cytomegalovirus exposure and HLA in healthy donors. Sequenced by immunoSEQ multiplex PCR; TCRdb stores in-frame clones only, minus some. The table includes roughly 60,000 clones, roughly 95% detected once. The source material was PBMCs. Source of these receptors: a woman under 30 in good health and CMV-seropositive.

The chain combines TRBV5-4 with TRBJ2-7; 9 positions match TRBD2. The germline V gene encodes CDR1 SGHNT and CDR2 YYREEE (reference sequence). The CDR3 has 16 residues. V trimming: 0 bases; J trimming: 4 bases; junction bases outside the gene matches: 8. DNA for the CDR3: TGTGCCAGCAGCTTGGGAGCGGGAGGAATCGGGTACGAGCAGTACTTC. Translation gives CASSLGAGGIGYEQYF.

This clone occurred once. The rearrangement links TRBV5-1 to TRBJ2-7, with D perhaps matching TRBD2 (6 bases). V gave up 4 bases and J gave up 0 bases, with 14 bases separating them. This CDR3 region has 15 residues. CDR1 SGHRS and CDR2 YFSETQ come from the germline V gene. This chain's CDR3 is CASSLRVGGSYEQYF. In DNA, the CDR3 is TGCGCCAGCAGCCTTAGAGTCGGGGGCTCCTACGAGCAGTACTTC.

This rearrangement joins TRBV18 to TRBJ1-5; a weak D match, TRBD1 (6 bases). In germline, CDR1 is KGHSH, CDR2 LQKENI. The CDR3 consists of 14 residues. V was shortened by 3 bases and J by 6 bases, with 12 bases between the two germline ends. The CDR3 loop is CASSPLAGAQPQHF. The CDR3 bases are TGTGCCAGCTCACCCTTGGCAGGGGCTCAGCCCCAGCATTTT.

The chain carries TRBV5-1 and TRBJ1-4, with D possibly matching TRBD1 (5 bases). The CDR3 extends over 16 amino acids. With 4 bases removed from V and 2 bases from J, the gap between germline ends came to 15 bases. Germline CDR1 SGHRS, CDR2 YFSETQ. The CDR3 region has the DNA TGCGCCAGCAGCGTCGGGGGGGGACGGACTAATGAAAAACTGTTTTTT. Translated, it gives CASSVGGGRTNEKLFF.

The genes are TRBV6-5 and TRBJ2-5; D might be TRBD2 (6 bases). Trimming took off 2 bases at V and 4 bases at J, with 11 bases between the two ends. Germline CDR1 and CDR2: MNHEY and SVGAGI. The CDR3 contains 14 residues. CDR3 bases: TGTGCCAGCAGTTACGGTGGGGGAGGAGAGACCCAGTACTTC. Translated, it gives CASSYGGGGETQYF.

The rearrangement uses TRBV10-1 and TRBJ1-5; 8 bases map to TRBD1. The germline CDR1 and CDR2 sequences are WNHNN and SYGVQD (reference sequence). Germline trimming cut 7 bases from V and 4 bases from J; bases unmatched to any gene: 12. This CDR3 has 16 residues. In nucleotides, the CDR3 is TGCGCCAGCACCTATTTAGGACAGGGCGGGAATCAGCCCCAGCATTTT. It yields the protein CASTYLGQGGNQPQHF.

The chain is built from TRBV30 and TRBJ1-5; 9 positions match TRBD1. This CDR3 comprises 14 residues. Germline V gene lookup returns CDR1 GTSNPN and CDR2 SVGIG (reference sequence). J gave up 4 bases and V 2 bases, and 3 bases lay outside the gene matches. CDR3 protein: CAWSHGTGNQPQHF. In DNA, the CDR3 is TGTGCCTGGAGTCACGGGACAGGGAATCAGCCCCAGCATTTT. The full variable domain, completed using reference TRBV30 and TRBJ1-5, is SQTIHQWPATLVQPVGSPLSLECTVEGTSNPNLYWYRQAAGRGLQLLFYSVGIGQISSEVPQNLSASRPQDRQFILSSKKLLLSDSGFYLCAWSHGTGNQPQHFGDGTRLSIL.

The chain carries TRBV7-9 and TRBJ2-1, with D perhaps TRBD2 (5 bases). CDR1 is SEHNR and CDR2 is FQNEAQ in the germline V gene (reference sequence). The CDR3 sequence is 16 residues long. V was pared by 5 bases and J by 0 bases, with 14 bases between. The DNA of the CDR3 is TGTGCCAGCAGCCTTCCCCTGGGGAGCTCCTACAATGAGCAGTTCTTC. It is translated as CASSLPLGSSYNEQFF.

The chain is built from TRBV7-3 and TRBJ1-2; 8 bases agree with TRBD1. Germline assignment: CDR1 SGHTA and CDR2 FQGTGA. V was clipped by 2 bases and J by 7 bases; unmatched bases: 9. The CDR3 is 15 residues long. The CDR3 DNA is TGTGCCAGCAGCTTAGAGGCAGGGGGCAGAGGTGGCTACACCTTC. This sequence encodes CASSLEAGGRGGYTF.

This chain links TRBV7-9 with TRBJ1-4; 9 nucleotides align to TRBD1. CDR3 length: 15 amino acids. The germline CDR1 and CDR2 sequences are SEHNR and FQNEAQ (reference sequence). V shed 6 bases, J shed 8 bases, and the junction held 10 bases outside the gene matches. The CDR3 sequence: CASSPGQGWGEKLFF. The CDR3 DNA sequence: TGTGCCAGCAGTCCAGGACAGGGGTGGGGAGAAAAACTGTTTTTT. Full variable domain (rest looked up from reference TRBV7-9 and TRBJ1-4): DTGVSQNPRHKITKRGQNVTFRCDPISEHNRLYWYRQTLGQGPEFLTYFQNEAQLEKSRLLSDRFSAERPKGSFSTLEIQRTEQGDSAMYLCASSPGQGWGEKLFFGSGTQLSVL.

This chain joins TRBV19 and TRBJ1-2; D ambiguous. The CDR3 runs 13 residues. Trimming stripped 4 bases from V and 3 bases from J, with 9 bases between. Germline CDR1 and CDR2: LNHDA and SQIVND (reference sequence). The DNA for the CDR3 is TGTGCCAGTAGTAAGCACAGAGACTATGGCTACACCTTC. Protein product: CASSKHRDYGYTF.

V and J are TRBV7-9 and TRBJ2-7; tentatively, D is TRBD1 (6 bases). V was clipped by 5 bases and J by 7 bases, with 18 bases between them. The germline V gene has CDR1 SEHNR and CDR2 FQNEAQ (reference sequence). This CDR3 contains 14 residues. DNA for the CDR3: TGTGCCAGCAGCCCCCGTTTCCAGGACAGAGAGCAGTACTTC. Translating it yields CASSPRFQDREQYF.

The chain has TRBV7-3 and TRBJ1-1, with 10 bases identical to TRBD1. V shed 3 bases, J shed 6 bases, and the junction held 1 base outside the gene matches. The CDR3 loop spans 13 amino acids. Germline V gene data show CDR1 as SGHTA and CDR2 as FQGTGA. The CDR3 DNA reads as TGTGCCAGCAGCTTGACAGGGGGCCCTGAAGCTTTCTTT. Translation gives CASSLTGGPEAFF.

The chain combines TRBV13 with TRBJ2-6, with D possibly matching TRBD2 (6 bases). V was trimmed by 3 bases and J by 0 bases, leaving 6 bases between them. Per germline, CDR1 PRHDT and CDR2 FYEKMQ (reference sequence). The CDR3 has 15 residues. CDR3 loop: CASSFGGSGANVLTF. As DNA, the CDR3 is TGTGCCAGCAGCTTCGGGGGCTCTGGGGCCAACGTCCTGACTTTC.

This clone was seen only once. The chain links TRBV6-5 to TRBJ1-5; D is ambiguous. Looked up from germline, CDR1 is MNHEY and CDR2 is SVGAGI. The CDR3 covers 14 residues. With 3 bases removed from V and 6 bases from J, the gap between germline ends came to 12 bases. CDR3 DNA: TGTGCCAGCAGTTATGAGTGGTTCGGTCAGCCCCAGCATTTT. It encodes CASSYEWFGQPQHF.

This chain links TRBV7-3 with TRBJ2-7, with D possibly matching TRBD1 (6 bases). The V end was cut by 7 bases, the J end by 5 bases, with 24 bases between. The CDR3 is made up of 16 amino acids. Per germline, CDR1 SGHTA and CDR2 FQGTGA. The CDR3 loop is CASTYARTALGHEQYF. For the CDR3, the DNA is TGTGCCAGCACCTACGCCCGGACAGCCCTAGGCCACGAGCAGTACTTC.

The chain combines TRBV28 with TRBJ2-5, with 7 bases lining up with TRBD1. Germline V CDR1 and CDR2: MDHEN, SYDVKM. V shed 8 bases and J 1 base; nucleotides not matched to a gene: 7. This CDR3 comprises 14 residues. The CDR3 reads CASYHRGIQETQYF. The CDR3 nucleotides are TGTGCCAGCTATCACAGGGGAATCCAAGAGACCCAGTACTTC.

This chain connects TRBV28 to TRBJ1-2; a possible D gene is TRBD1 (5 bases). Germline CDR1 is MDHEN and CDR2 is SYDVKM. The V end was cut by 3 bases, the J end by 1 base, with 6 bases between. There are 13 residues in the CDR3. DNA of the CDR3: TGTGCCAGCAGTTTTCAGGGTAACTATGGCTACACCTTC. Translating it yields CASSFQGNYGYTF.

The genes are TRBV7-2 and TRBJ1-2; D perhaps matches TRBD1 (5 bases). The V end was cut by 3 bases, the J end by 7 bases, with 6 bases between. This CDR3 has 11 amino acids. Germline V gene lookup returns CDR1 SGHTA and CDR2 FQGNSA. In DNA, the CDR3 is TGTGCCAGCAGCTTGGGGGGTGGCTACACCTTC. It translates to CASSLGGGYTF.

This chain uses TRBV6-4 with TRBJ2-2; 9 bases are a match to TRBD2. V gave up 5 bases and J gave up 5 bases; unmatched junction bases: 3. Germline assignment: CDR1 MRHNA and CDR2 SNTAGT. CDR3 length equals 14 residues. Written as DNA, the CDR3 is TGTGCCAGCAGTAGCGGGGGGACTACCGGGGAGCTGTTTTTT. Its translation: CASSSGGTTGELFF.

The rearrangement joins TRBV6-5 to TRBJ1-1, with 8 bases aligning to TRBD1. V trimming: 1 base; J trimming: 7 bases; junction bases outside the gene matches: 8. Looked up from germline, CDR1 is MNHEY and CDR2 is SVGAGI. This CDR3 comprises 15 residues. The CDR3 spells CASSYFPRQGREAFF. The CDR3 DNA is TGTGCCAGCAGTTACTTTCCGAGACAGGGGCGTGAAGCTTTCTTT.

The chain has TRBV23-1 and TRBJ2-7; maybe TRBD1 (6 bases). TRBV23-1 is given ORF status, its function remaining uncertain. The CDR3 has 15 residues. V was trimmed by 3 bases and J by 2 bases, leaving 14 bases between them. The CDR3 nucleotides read TGCGCCAGCAGTCATCTAGGGGGAGACACCTACGAGCAGTACTTC. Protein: CASSHLGGDTYEQYF.

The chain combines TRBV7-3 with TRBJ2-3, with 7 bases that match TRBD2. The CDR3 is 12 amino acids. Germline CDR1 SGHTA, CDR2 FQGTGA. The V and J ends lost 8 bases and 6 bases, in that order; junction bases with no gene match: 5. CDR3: CASGFGGDTQYF. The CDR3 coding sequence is TGTGCCAGCGGATTCGGGGGGGATACGCAGTATTTT.

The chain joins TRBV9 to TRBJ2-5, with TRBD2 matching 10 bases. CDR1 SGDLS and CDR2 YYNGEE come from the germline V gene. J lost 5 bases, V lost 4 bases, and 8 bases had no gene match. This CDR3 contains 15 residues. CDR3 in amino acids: CASSIQAGGRETQYF. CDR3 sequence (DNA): TGTGCCAGCAGCATTCAAGCGGGAGGGAGGGAGACCCAGTACTTC.

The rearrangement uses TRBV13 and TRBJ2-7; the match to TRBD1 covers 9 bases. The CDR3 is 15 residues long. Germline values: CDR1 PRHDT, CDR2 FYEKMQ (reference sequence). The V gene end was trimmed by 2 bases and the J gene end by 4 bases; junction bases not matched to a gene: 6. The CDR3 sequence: CASSLSRDRAYEQYF. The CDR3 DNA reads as TGTGCCAGCAGCTTATCCCGGGACAGGGCATACGAGCAGTACTTC. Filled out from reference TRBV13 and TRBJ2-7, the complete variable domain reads AAGVIQSPRHLIKEKRETATLKCYPIPRHDTVYWYQQGPGQDPQFLISFYEKMQSDKGSIPDRFSAQQFSDYHSELNMSSLELGDSALYFCASSLSRDRAYEQYFGPGTRLTVT.

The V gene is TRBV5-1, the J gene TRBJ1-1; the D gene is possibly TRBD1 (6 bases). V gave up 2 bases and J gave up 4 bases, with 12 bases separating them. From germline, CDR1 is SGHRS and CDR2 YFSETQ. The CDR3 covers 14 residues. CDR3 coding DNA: TGCGCCAGCAGCTTATGGGGGCGGAGCACTGAAGCTTTCTTT. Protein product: CASSLWGRSTEAFF.

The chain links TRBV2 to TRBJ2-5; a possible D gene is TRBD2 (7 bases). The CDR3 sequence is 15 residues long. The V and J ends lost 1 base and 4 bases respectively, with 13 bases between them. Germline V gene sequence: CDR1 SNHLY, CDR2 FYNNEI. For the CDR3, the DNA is TGTGCCAGCAGTGAAGGAACGAGGGGGGGAGAGACCCAGTACTTC. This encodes CASSEGTRGGETQYF.